This entry concerns a single TCR beta chain. Time point meaning: baseline pretreatment blood. Treatment reported: 15 Gy SBRT to primary tumor, nephrectomy 4 weeks later. This sample was included in a study of radiation and T cells in renal cell carcinoma. The CDR3 runs 15 residues. The germline V and J ends were trimmed by 2 bases and 10 bases, with 18 bases remaining between them. Germline CDR1 reads MNHNY; CDR2 reads SVGAGI (reference sequence). Clones were read by immunoSEQ multiplex PCR, and TCRdb kept only the in-frame ones, dropping some. The sample contains roughly 150,000 clones, around 90% of which appear only once.

Specimen: blood, collected from a patient whose treatment included radiotherapy and nephrectomy. This clonotype was sampled from a woman aged 70-85 years with renal cell carcinoma. The chain has TRBV6-6 and TRBJ2-1; the D is unclear. The CDR3 DNA reads as TGTGCCAGCAGTTACCCGGCCGGGCGGTCCCAAGAGCAGTTCTTC. This sequence encodes CASSYPAGRSQEQFF.